One TCR beta chain is described in this entry. Its matching antigen is unknown. This entry belongs to a study of T cells in localized non-small cell lung cancer. The germline V gene encodes CDR1 SGDLS and CDR2 YYNGEE. V lost 5 bases and J lost 6; bases outside the gene matches: 9. This CDR3 is 14 amino acids long. Data came from immunoSEQ multiplex PCR; TCRdb stores just in-frame clones and leaves some out. Among 2,000 to 2,500 clones listed, 35% to 45% were seen once. Overall study results and limits: Higher T cell density in the blood was associated with longer overall survival, whereas higher adjacent-lung clonality associated with shorter survival. Uninvolved adjacent lung had the highest recorded T cell clonality, with tumor below it. Heterogeneity remains possible, as sequencing covered one tumor region only. Turning up in adjacent lung were a median around 60 of the top 100 tumor clones.

The TCR sequence derives from a man between 40 and 70 years old with stage I lung adenocarcinoma. The sample consisted of lung tumor tissue, taken before any cancer treatment. J is TRBJ1-1 and V is TRBV9; TRBD1 matches 8 bases. The DNA for the CDR3 is TGTGCCAGCAGTGTTCCCCGGGACAGGTCTGAAGCTTTCTTT. Translated, it gives CASSVPRDRSEAFF.